This T cell receptor (beta chain) was recovered during a study of blood T cell repertoires in COVID-19. Whole-study context: Acute and convalescent COVID-19 specimens originated in the United States, Italy and Spain. The cDNA or gDNA used as material had been derived from T cells, B-cell-depleted T cells, or PBMCs.

Authors' data handling: From reference gene primer amplification, estimates of nucleated cell counts were derived. Produced via immunoSEQ multiplex PCR; TCRdb's table is partial and in-frame only. The V and J calls and clone size come from that table; D and trimming were worked out from the DNA. The table lists more than 85,000 clones, around 90% of them singletons, with 4.5% to 6% in the top ten. CDR3 length: 14 residues. CDR1 is LGHNA and CDR2 is YNFKEQ in the germline V gene. V shed 1 base and J shed 0 bases, with 7 bases lying between them. This clonotype was obtained from a man aged 70-80 years with acute or convalescent COVID-19. Sequencing was carried out using peripheral blood. The V and J genes are TRBV4-2 and TRBJ2-7, with D uncertain. DNA of the CDR3: TGTGCCAGCAGCCAAGGCCGTAGCTCCTACGAGCAGTACTTC. Translated, it gives CASSQGRSSYEQYF.